One and the same sample provided the 31 T cell receptor beta chains below, sequenced in a study of blood T cell repertoires in COVID-19. Assay used: immunoSEQ multiplex PCR; TCRdb lists only in-frame clones, some missing. The sample yields 250,000 or so clones, over 75% seen once. The sequenced sample consisted of PBMCs or T cells enriched from blood (not recorded which). The receptors stem from a woman in her 30s who had been exposed to COVID-19.

The V gene is TRBV28, the J gene TRBJ2-7, with 8 bases matching TRBD2. Germline loops: CDR1 MDHEN, CDR2 SYDVKM. The V and J ends lost 7 bases and 3 bases, in that order; junction bases with no gene match: 5. This CDR3 comprises 13 residues. The CDR3: CASIDLAGYEQYF. The CDR3 nucleotides read TGTGCCAGCATTGACCTAGCGGGCTACGAGCAGTACTTC.

The chain links TRBV24-1 to TRBJ2-1; TRBD2 matches 10 bases. The CDR3 is 16 amino acids. Germline CDR1 and CDR2: KGHDR and SFDVKD. V lost 3 bases and J lost 6; bases outside the gene matches: 7. In DNA, the CDR3 is TGTGCCACCAGTGATAGTTTGAGCGGGAGGGCCAATGAGCAGTTCTTC. Its protein product is CATSDSLSGRANEQFF.

J is TRBJ2-2 and V is TRBV7-6, with 11 bases lining up with TRBD1. The CDR3 extends over 15 amino acids. V shed 5 bases, J shed 7 bases, and the junction held 6 bases outside the gene matches. Germline CDR1 SGHVS, CDR2 FNYEAQ. The CDR3 protein is CASSPGTGGVGELFF. The CDR3 DNA reads as TGTGCCAGCAGCCCCGGGACAGGGGGAGTCGGGGAGCTGTTTTTT.

This rearrangement joins TRBV27 to TRBJ2-7; no clear D gene. V lost 5 bases and J lost 4, with 12 bases in between. The CDR3 has 13 residues. Germline lookup yields CDR1 MNHEY and CDR2 SMNVEV (reference sequence). CDR3 sequence (DNA): TGTGCCAGCAGTCGATACAGTGGGTACGAGCAGTACTTC. It translates to CASSRYSGYEQYF.

The chain joins TRBV7-9 to TRBJ2-6; maybe TRBD1 (6 bases). CDR1 is SEHNR and CDR2 is FQNEAQ in the germline V gene (reference sequence). This CDR3 spans 18 amino acids. Between the trimmed V and J ends, which lost 5 bases and 0 bases, there was a span of 17 bases. The CDR3 spells CASSPGTRGYSGANVLTF. For the CDR3, the DNA is TGTGCCAGCAGCCCGGGGACAAGGGGTTACTCTGGGGCCAACGTCCTGACTTTC.

This chain links TRBV5-1 with TRBJ2-5; 13 nucleotides line up with TRBD2. Germline V lookup: CDR1 SGHRS, CDR2 YFSETQ. This CDR3 region has 16 residues. Trimming took 4 bases from V and 5 from J; bases not matched to a gene: 8. The CDR3 DNA reads TGCGCCAGCAGCCCGGGACTAGCGGGGACCGGGGAGACCCAGTACTTC. This encodes CASSPGLAGTGETQYF.

This chain joins TRBV14 and TRBJ1-2; 7 positions agree with TRBD1. The germline V gene encodes CDR1 SGHDN and CDR2 FVKESK. This CDR3 spans 13 amino acids. V lost 3 bases and J lost 2; bases outside the gene matches: 0. As DNA, the CDR3 is TGTGCCAGCAGCCAGGGACAGAACTATGGCTACACCTTC. Translated, it gives CASSQGQNYGYTF.

This rearrangement joins TRBV10-2 to TRBJ2-7; D ambiguous. From germline, CDR1 is WSHSY and CDR2 SAAADI. V was pared by 7 bases and J by 3 bases, with 16 bases between. This CDR3 spans 14 amino acids. CDR3: CASKSIHPFYEQYF. DNA of the CDR3: TGCGCCAGCAAAAGCATTCATCCCTTCTACGAGCAGTACTTC.

This chain uses TRBV29-1 with TRBJ1-5; 11 bases are a match to TRBD1. The CDR3 has 15 amino acids. Trimming cost V 4 bases and J 11 bases; bases outside gene matches: 13. The germline V gene has CDR1 SQVTM and CDR2 ANQGSEA. The CDR3 bases are TGCAGCGTTGGGATTGGGACAGGGGGGAGTGAAGCCCAGCATTTT. Residues: CSVGIGTGGSEAQHF.

CDR3 sequence (DNA): TGTGCCAGCAGGGAAAGGGACAGGGGAGCCAAAAACATTCAGTACTTC. Translation: CASRERDRGAKNIQYF. The V call is TRBV28, the J call TRBJ2-4, with TRBD1 matching 10 bases. The ends lost 6 bases at V and 0 bases at J; junction bases unmatched: 5. Per the germline V gene, CDR1 is MDHEN and CDR2 is SYDVKM. The CDR3 sequence is 16 residues long.

The chain is built from TRBV5-4 and TRBJ2-7, with 13 bases lining up with TRBD2. The junction had 0 bases not matched to a gene; V was cut back by 0 bases and J by 0 bases. Germline V gene lookup returns CDR1 SGHNT and CDR2 YYREEE (reference sequence). The CDR3 is made up of 16 amino acids. The CDR3 here is CASSLGTSGSSYEQYF. The CDR3 DNA reads TGTGCCAGCAGCTTGGGGACTAGCGGGAGCTCCTACGAGCAGTACTTC.

Of note for this clone: Compared with germline, one end of the junction differs, possibly owing to a read error. The rearrangement links TRBV12-3 or TRBV12-4 to TRBJ2-5, with D possibly matching TRBD2 (5 bases). This CDR3 comprises 11 residues. The CDR3 DNA is TGTGCCAGCAGTTTAGCTTCCGACTACCACTTC. It translates to CASSLASDYHF.

The rearrangement uses TRBV12-5 and TRBJ2-2, with D possibly matching TRBD2 (7 bases). In germline, CDR1 is LGHNT, CDR2 FRNRAP. V shed 2 bases and J shed 6 bases, with 13 bases lying between them. The CDR3 is 15 residues long. The CDR3 DNA is TGTGCTAGTGGTTTGTTTGCGGGGGCCGCCGGGGAGCTGTTTTTT. It encodes CASGLFAGAAGELFF.

The chain has TRBV9 and TRBJ2-3, with 9 positions matching TRBD1. Germline lookup yields CDR1 SGDLS and CDR2 YYNGEE. The CDR3 runs to 15 residues. Losses at the gene ends were 4 bases for V and 4 bases for J; bases not matched to a gene: 7. CDR3 nucleotides: TGTGCCAGCAGCACAGGGGGCTTAGATCCAGATACGCAGTATTTT. Encoded protein: CASSTGGLDPDTQYF.

The chain carries TRBV2 and TRBJ1-5; tentative D call: TRBD1 (5 bases). Trimming took off 8 bases at V and 3 bases at J, with 14 bases between the two ends. The length of the CDR3 is 14 residues. CDR1 and CDR2 from the germline V gene are SNHLY and FYNNEI. The CDR3 DNA reads as TGTGCCAGCGGTACCTTGGGGCTCAATCAGCCCCAGCATTTT. Amino acid sequence: CASGTLGLNQPQHF.

The V and J genes are TRBV20-1 and TRBJ1-1; D gene ambiguous. This CDR3 is 11 amino acids long. V was pared by 4 bases and J by 1 base, with 4 bases between. From germline, CDR1 is DFQATT and CDR2 SNEGSKA (reference sequence). In DNA, the CDR3 is TGCAGTGCTATCAGGAACACTGAAGCTTTCTTT. This sequence encodes CSAIRNTEAFF.

This clone has just one count. V is TRBV2 and J is TRBJ1-2; D gene ambiguous. Germline CDR1 is SNHLY and CDR2 is FYNNEI. The germline V and J ends were trimmed by 3 bases and 5 bases, with 7 bases remaining between them. The CDR3 is 12 residues long. The CDR3 bases are TGTGCCAGCAGTGAGGCGGAATATGGCTACACCTTC. It is translated as CASSEAEYGYTF.

The rearrangement uses TRBV3-1 (or the pseudogene TRBV3-2) and TRBJ1-5; TRBD1 is a possible D gene (5 bases). The CDR3 has 14 amino acids. Trimming took 4 bases from V and 0 from J, leaving 7 bases between them. Looked up from germline, CDR1 is LGHDT and CDR2 is YNNKEL (reference sequence). The CDR3 DNA sequence: TGTGCCAGCAGCCGGGGCCGTAGCAATCAGCCCCAGCATTTT. Its translation is CASSRGRSNQPQHF.

The V call is TRBV5-4, the J call TRBJ2-3; tentative D call: TRBD2 (5 bases). Germline CDR1 SGHNT, CDR2 YYREEE (reference sequence). This CDR3 spans 15 amino acids. Trimming removed 1 base from V and 3 bases from J, with 12 bases in between. CDR3 protein: CASSLLLGETDTQYF. CDR3 nucleotides: TGTGCCAGCAGCTTGTTGCTGGGAGAGACAGATACGCAGTATTTT.

This chain uses TRBV27 with TRBJ2-1, with TRBD2 identical over 7 bases. Germline CDR1 and CDR2: MNHEY and SMNVEV (reference sequence). CDR3 length equals 15 residues. The trim removed 0 bases at V and 6 bases at J, leaving 5 bases unmatched. CDR3 nucleotides: TGTGCCAGCAGTTTATCAGAACTAGCGAGCAATGAGCAGTTCTTC. Its protein product is CASSLSELASNEQFF.

This clone was recorded once. The chain links TRBV30 to TRBJ2-5, with TRBD2 identical over 9 bases. Unmatched junction bases numbered 12, after V lost 0 bases and J lost 4 bases. Germline-derived CDR1 and CDR2 are GTSNPN and SVGIG (reference sequence). The CDR3 has 17 amino acids. CDR3 coding DNA: TGTGCCTGGAGTGTACAGGGGATAGCGGGAGTCGGAGAGACCCAGTACTTC. Translation gives CAWSVQGIAGVGETQYF.

This chain joins TRBV5-5 and TRBJ2-2; no clear D. There are 14 residues in the CDR3. Germline V gene sequence: CDR1 SGHKS, CDR2 YYEKEE (reference sequence). With 2 bases removed from V and 5 bases from J, the gap between germline ends came to 10 bases. This chain's CDR3 is CASSFETGTGELFF. The DNA of the CDR3 is TGTGCCAGCAGCTTCGAAACCGGGACCGGGGAGCTGTTTTTT.

The chain has TRBV5-1 and TRBJ2-1; 7 bases match TRBD2. V shed 0 bases, J shed 9 bases, and the junction held 6 bases outside the gene matches. Germline lookup yields CDR1 SGHRS and CDR2 YFSETQ. The CDR3 has 14 residues. The CDR3 region is CASSLGGSSAEQFF. Written as DNA, the CDR3 is TGCGCCAGCAGCTTGGGCGGGAGTAGCGCTGAGCAGTTCTTC.

The V gene is TRBV5-1, the J gene TRBJ2-3; TRBD2 matches at 7 bases. Per germline, CDR1 SGHRS and CDR2 YFSETQ. The junction had 4 bases not matched to a gene; V was cut back by 3 bases and J by 0 bases. The CDR3 consists of 15 residues. In nucleotides, the CDR3 is TGCGCCAGCAGCTATAAACTAGCGAGCACAGATACGCAGTATTTT. This sequence encodes CASSYKLASTDTQYF.

CDR3 nucleotide sequence: TGCGCCAGCAGCTTCAGTAATGGAAACACCATATATTTT. It translates to CASSFSNGNTIYF. The chain links TRBV5-1 to TRBJ1-3; D not resolved. Germline values: CDR1 SGHRS, CDR2 YFSETQ. The V and J ends lost 2 bases and 3 bases respectively, with 6 bases between them. The CDR3 extends over 13 amino acids.

The rearrangement links TRBV6-5 to TRBJ2-7; D possibly corresponds to TRBD1 (6 bases). The CDR3 sequence is 14 residues long. With 2 bases removed from V and 3 bases from J, the gap between germline ends came to 11 bases. Per the germline V gene, CDR1 is MNHEY and CDR2 is SVGAGI. The CDR3 DNA reads TGTGCCAGCAGTTACGGACGGGACATCTACGAGCAGTACTTC. This sequence encodes CASSYGRDIYEQYF.

The chain joins TRBV19 to TRBJ1-3; D uncertain. Germline CDR1 reads LNHDA; CDR2 reads SQIVND (reference sequence). Trimming took off 5 bases at V and 1 base at J, with 9 bases between the two ends. The CDR3 extends over 14 amino acids. The CDR3 protein is CASSPQVSGNTIYF. CDR3 in DNA: TGTGCCAGTAGTCCTCAGGTTTCTGGAAACACCATATATTTT.

The J gene is TRBJ2-5, the V gene TRBV3-1 (or the pseudogene TRBV3-2); 7 bases map to TRBD2. Germline CDR1 is LGHDT and CDR2 is YNNKEL (reference sequence). The CDR3 is 16 residues long. J gave up 9 bases and V 0 bases, and 13 bases lay outside the gene matches. This CDR3 reads CASSQEFAGAPGAQYF. CDR3 bases: TGTGCCAGCAGCCAAGAATTTGCGGGAGCCCCTGGGGCCCAGTACTTC.

The rearrangement joins TRBV30 to TRBJ1-6; D gene unclear. Per the germline V gene, CDR1 is GTSNPN and CDR2 is SVGIG (reference sequence). Between the trimmed V and J ends, which lost 0 bases and 9 bases, there was a span of 9 bases. CDR3 length: 13 residues. CDR3 protein: CAWSVGRVSPLHF. Here the CDR3 DNA reads TGTGCCTGGAGTGTGGGGAGGGTTTCACCCCTCCACTTT.

V is TRBV5-1 and J is TRBJ2-5; D perhaps matches TRBD1 (5 bases). Trimming left V 3 bases short and J 5 bases short, with 17 bases between. The CDR3 consists of 15 residues. Germline CDR1 is SGHRS and CDR2 is YFSETQ. DNA for the CDR3: TGCGCCAGCAGCTCAACGCAGGGAAGGTGGGAGACCCAGTACTTC. Its translation: CASSSTQGRWETQYF. Together with reference TRBV5-1 and TRBJ2-5, the CDR3 gives the full variable domain: KAGVTQTPRYLIKTRGQQVTLSCSPISGHRSVSWYQQTPGQGLQFLFEYFSETQRNKGNFPGRFSGRQFSNSRSEMNVSTLELGDSALYLCASSSTQGRWETQYFGPGTRLLVL.

The J gene is TRBJ1-1, the V gene TRBV7-9; tentative D call: TRBD1 (6 bases). Trimming took off 3 bases at V and 3 bases at J, with 11 bases between the two ends. Germline V CDR1 and CDR2: SEHNR, FQNEAQ (reference sequence). The CDR3 length is 14 residues. The CDR3: CASSFGGPDTEAFF. The CDR3 DNA sequence: TGTGCCAGCAGCTTCGGGGGGCCGGACACTGAAGCTTTCTTT.